This T cell receptor (beta chain) stems from a study of shared clonotypes between healthy human individuals. Whole-study findings and limits: Sequencing depth was a factor that was expected to affect clonotype sharing among donors. Shared across a few donors were roughly 4.8% of the naive CD4 clonotypes.

This clone has a single count. Antigen: not known. From germline, CDR1 is MNHEY and CDR2 SVGAGI. The CDR3 extends over 14 amino acids. J gave up 6 bases and V 5 bases, and 6 bases lay outside the gene matches. Only CD45RO-negative cells positively selected for CCR7 counted as naive CD8 cells, so terminally differentiated effector memory CD45RA+ cells were excluded. All donors were Caucasian adults living in Nashville, Tennessee. Once extracted for a subset, genomic DNA was divided evenly among several immunoSEQ plates. Clones were read by immunoSEQ multiplex PCR, and TCRdb kept only the in-frame ones, dropping some. The table records approximately 600,000 clones, 85% to 95% of them present only once.

The chain is built from TRBV6-5 and TRBJ2-1, with 8 bases that match TRBD1. The material sequenced was naive CD8+ T cells sorted from blood. The receptor comes from a woman in her twenties or thirties in good health. The CDR3 reads CASSGWTGPNEQFF. The DNA of the CDR3 is TGTGCCAGCAGTGGCTGGACAGGGCCCAATGAGCAGTTCTTC.